This is a list of T cell receptor beta chains from one sample in a study of CD8+ T cells in alopecia areata. Profiling relied on immunoSEQ multiplex PCR, and the TCRdb table lists in-frame clones only, not all of them. The sample yields just over 150,000 clones, about three fifths seen once. The specimen was CD4+ T cells sorted from blood, collected at week 4, from a patient treated with tofacitinib. The receptors were gathered from a human donor with alopecia areata. The CDR3 runs from the conserved cysteine through the conserved F or W. The D gene is left open where the match is weak. For some rows the clone size is stated as once, few or many, or as a class when expanded; others skip it.

v_gene: TRBV6-6; j_gene: TRBJ2-3; d_gene: .; abundance: .; CDR3nt: TGTGCCAGCAGTCAAACGCAGGGATACACAGATACGCAGTATTTT; CDR3aa: CASSQTQGYTDTQYF
v_gene: TRBV5-6; j_gene: TRBJ2-3; d_gene: .; abundance: many; CDR3nt: TGTGCCAGCAGCTTGGACCCCCAGATCAGCACAGATACGCAGTATTTT; CDR3aa: CASSLDPQISTDTQYF
v_gene: TRBV6-9; j_gene: TRBJ2-6; d_gene: TRBD1; abundance: few; CDR3nt: TGTGCCATCCACCCCCGTTGGGGGGACAGGGGCTCTGGGGCCAACGTCCTGACTTTC; CDR3aa: CAIHPRWGDRGSGANVLTF
v_gene: TRBV20-1; j_gene: TRBJ2-1; d_gene: .; abundance: few; CDR3nt: TGCAGTGCGCCAAGCTACAATGAGCAGTTCTTC; CDR3aa: CSAPSYNEQFF
v_gene: TRBV6-1; j_gene: TRBJ1-5; d_gene: TRBD1; abundance: .; CDR3nt: TGTGCCAGCAGTGCCTACAGGGGGACGAATCAGCCCCAGCATTTT; CDR3aa: CASSAYRGTNQPQHF
v_gene: TRBV30; j_gene: TRBJ1-5; d_gene: TRBD1; abundance: .; CDR3nt: TGTGCCTGGAGTGTAGGAGGGGGCGCCCAGCATTTT; CDR3aa: CAWSVGGGAQHF
v_gene: TRBV6-6; j_gene: TRBJ1-6; d_gene: .; abundance: .; CDR3nt: TGTGCCAGCAGTTTCTCAGATTCACCCCTCCACTTT; CDR3aa: CASSFSDSPLHF
v_gene: TRBV11-2; j_gene: TRBJ2-1; d_gene: TRBD1; abundance: .; CDR3nt: TGTGCCAGCAGCTCGGGACAGGACTACAATGAGCAGTTCTTC; CDR3aa: CASSSGQDYNEQFF
v_gene: TRBV4-2; j_gene: TRBJ1-1; d_gene: .; abundance: .; CDR3nt: TGTGCCAGCAGCCCCGTGGGCGGGAACACTGAAGCTTTCTTT; CDR3aa: CASSPVGGNTEAFF
v_gene: TRBV25-1; j_gene: TRBJ2-2; d_gene: .; abundance: .; CDR3nt: TGTGCCAGCATCAGTTCGGGGGCAGGTGTCACCGGGGAGCTGTTTTTT; CDR3aa: CASISSGAGVTGELFF
v_gene: TRBV5-4; j_gene: TRBJ2-3; d_gene: .; abundance: .; CDR3nt: TGTGCCAGCAGCTTGCCGGGGGCAGATACGCAGTATTTT; CDR3aa: CASSLPGADTQYF
v_gene: TRBV30; j_gene: TRBJ1-5; d_gene: .; abundance: .; CDR3nt: TGTGCCTGGAGTGTTCGCAGTACACTCCAAGGGCCCCAGCATTTT; CDR3aa: CAWSVRSTLQGPQHF
v_gene: TRBV4-1; j_gene: TRBJ2-7; d_gene: TRBD1; abundance: .; CDR3nt: TGCGCCAGCAGCCAAGAGGGACAGCTTGAGCAGTACTTC; CDR3aa: CASSQEGQLEQYF
v_gene: TRBV5-1; j_gene: TRBJ2-5; d_gene: .; abundance: .; CDR3nt: TGCGCCAGCAGCCAAACTAGCCAAGAGACCCAGTACTTC; CDR3aa: CASSQTSQETQYF
v_gene: TRBV11-1; j_gene: TRBJ1-4; d_gene: .; abundance: .; CDR3nt: TGTGCCAGCAGCCCACATTGGGGGGCGGCAGACGAAAAACTGTTTTTT; CDR3aa: CASSPHWGAADEKLFF
v_gene: TRBV7-2; j_gene: TRBJ2-4; d_gene: .; abundance: .; CDR3nt: TGTGCCAGCAGCGTGGGGCATGCCAGGTACTTC; CDR3aa: CASSVGHARYF
v_gene: TRBV7-3; j_gene: TRBJ1-1; d_gene: TRBD1; abundance: few; CDR3nt: TGTGCCAGCAGCTTTGACAGGGACACTGAAGCTTTCTTT; CDR3aa: CASSFDRDTEAFF
v_gene: TRBV18; j_gene: TRBJ2-5; d_gene: .; abundance: .; CDR3nt: TGTGCCAGCTCACCACCGGGGCTAGCTGGTCAAGAGACCCAGTACTTC; CDR3aa: CASSPPGLAGQETQYF
v_gene: TRBV29-1; j_gene: TRBJ1-3; d_gene: .; abundance: .; CDR3nt: TGCAGCGTTGAGGGACGATCTGGAAACACCATATATTTT; CDR3aa: CSVEGRSGNTIYF
v_gene: TRBV4-1; j_gene: TRBJ1-6; d_gene: .; abundance: .; CDR3nt: TGCGCCAGCAGCCAAGTAGGTTCACCCCTCCACTTT; CDR3aa: CASSQVGSPLHF
v_gene: TRBV20-1; j_gene: TRBJ2-3; d_gene: .; abundance: .; CDR3nt: TGCAGTGCTAGAGTGGTAGATACGCAGTATTTT; CDR3aa: CSARVVDTQYF
v_gene: TRBV27; j_gene: TRBJ2-3; d_gene: TRBD2; abundance: .; CDR3nt: TGTGCCAGCAGTTCCGCACTAGCGGGGGGGCTCACTAGCACAGATACGCAGTATTTT; CDR3aa: CASSSALAGGLTSTDTQYF
v_gene: TRBV20-1; j_gene: TRBJ2-7; d_gene: TRBD1; abundance: .; CDR3nt: TGCAGTGCCCCGGACAGGGTCGAGCAGTACTTC; CDR3aa: CSAPDRVEQYF
v_gene: TRBV14; j_gene: TRBJ2-7; d_gene: .; abundance: .; CDR3nt: TGTGCCAGCAGCCCCCGGACTTTTTACGAGCAGTACTTC; CDR3aa: CASSPRTFYEQYF
v_gene: TRBV29-1; j_gene: TRBJ2-3; d_gene: .; abundance: few; CDR3nt: TGCAGCGTTGGCGCGGCGGCTAGCACAGATACGCAGTATTTT; CDR3aa: CSVGAAASTDTQYF
v_gene: TRBV30; j_gene: TRBJ2-2; d_gene: TRBD1; abundance: .; CDR3nt: TGTGCCTGGAAACCCGACAGGGACACCGGGGAGCTGTTTTTT; CDR3aa: CAWKPDRDTGELFF